The T cell receptor (beta chain) described here comes from a study of identical twins. TCRdb ran MiXCR on the 5' RACE reads and lists one entry per CDR3 protein. The sample lists approximately 280,000 distinct CDR3 sequences; roughly 8.6% were seen once. The CDR3 has 16 residues. The germline V and J ends were trimmed by 3 bases and 4 bases, with 16 bases remaining between them. Germline V gene lookup returns CDR1 KGHSH and CDR2 LQKENI. These sequences were also reported in another study, on yellow fever vaccine responses in identical twins.

This chain links TRBV18 with TRBJ1-5; D gene ambiguous. The sequence was obtained from a woman under 30 in good health. The sample consisted of memory (CD45RO+) T cells sorted from blood. The CDR3 is CASSPLNGVLNQPQHF. CDR3 in DNA: TGTGCCAGCTCACCTCTTAATGGGGTTTTGAATCAGCCCCAGCATTTT.